The 27 T cell receptor beta chains below were found in one sample sequenced in a study of monozygotic twins with inflammatory bowel disease. From its re-call of the 5' RACE reads, TCRdb lists each CDR3 protein once, without DNA. This sample's clone table lists 330,000 or so distinct CDR3 sequences. Source material: blood. Receptor source: a human donor with ulcerative colitis or Crohn's disease, or a healthy co-twin of an affected twin (not recorded which).

The CDR3 sequence: CASSLSGGGGDTQYF. V is TRBV4-1 and J is TRBJ2-3; TCRdb outputs TRBD2, but without DNA this stays unchecked. In germline, CDR1 is MGHRA, CDR2 YSYEKL. The CDR3 loop spans 15 amino acids.

This chain joins TRBV11-2 and TRBJ2-1; TCRdb picks TRBD1, but there is no DNA to check that call. The germline V gene encodes CDR1 SGHAT and CDR2 FQNNGV. The CDR3 spans 15 residues. The CDR3 loop reads CASSLPGASYNEQFF. The variable domain in full, with the rest retrieved from reference TRBV11-2 and TRBJ2-1, is EAGVAQSPRYKIIEKRQSVAFWCNPISGHATLYWYQQILGQGPKLLIQFQNNGVVDDSQLPKDRFSAERLKGVDSTLKIQPAKLEDSAVYLCASSLPGASYNEQFFGPGTRLTVL.

The V call is TRBV5-1, the J call TRBJ2-7; TCRdb's D call of TRBD1 is untestable without DNA. In germline, CDR1 is SGHRS, CDR2 YFSETQ. This CDR3 comprises 13 residues. The CDR3 loop reads CASTPPQGYEQYF.

The V and J genes are TRBV12-3 or TRBV12-4 and TRBJ1-1; checking the TCRdb D call of TRBD1 is not possible without DNA. The CDR3 is 12 residues long. This chain's CDR3 is CASEGGGAGAFF.

The chain joins TRBV18 to TRBJ2-3; TCRdb returns TRBD1, unconfirmable since there is no DNA. Germline-derived CDR1 and CDR2 are KGHSH and LQKENI. The CDR3 has 15 amino acids. CDR3 region: CASSLRDRNTDTQYF.

V and J are TRBV7-9 and TRBJ2-3; the D gene TCRdb calls, TRBD1, cannot be checked with no DNA. The CDR3 has 12 amino acids. In germline, CDR1 is SEHNR, CDR2 FQNEAQ (reference sequence). The CDR3 sequence: CASSAGIYTQYF.

V is TRBV4-1 and J is TRBJ2-6. This CDR3 contains 15 residues. The germline V gene encodes CDR1 MGHRA and CDR2 YSYEKL. CDR3 protein: CASSQEESGANVLTF.

The chain combines TRBV28 with TRBJ2-1; TCRdb picks TRBD2, but there is no DNA to check that call. The CDR3 contains 15 residues. Germline loops: CDR1 MDHEN, CDR2 SYDVKM. CDR3 protein: CASSQGPGPYNEQFF.

The V call is TRBV4-3, the J call TRBJ2-3; TCRdb returns TRBD2, unconfirmable since there is no DNA. CDR3 size: 14 residues. CDR1 and CDR2 from the germline V gene are LGHNA and YSLEER. The CDR3: CASSQDRGRDTQYF.

The V and J genes are TRBV11-2 and TRBJ1-3. Per the germline V gene, CDR1 is SGHAT and CDR2 is FQNNGV. The CDR3 has 15 amino acids. The CDR3 sequence is CASSLAGLSGNTIYF. Full variable domain (remainder filled in from reference TRBV11-2 and TRBJ1-3): EAGVAQSPRYKIIEKRQSVAFWCNPISGHATLYWYQQILGQGPKLLIQFQNNGVVDDSQLPKDRFSAERLKGVDSTLKIQPAKLEDSAVYLCASSLAGLSGNTIYFGEGSWLTVV.

The chain joins TRBV4-1 to TRBJ2-2; TCRdb proposes TRBD1, but this gene call is untestable without DNA. This CDR3 region has 18 residues. From germline, CDR1 is MGHRA and CDR2 YSYEKL. This CDR3 is CASSQVVSGTGGSGELFF.

The rearrangement links TRBV20-1 to TRBJ2-5; checking the TCRdb D call of TRBD1 is not possible without DNA. CDR1 DFQATT and CDR2 SNEGSKA come from the germline V gene (reference sequence). The CDR3 length is 13 residues. CDR3 residues: CSATTGSGETQYF.

The V call is TRBV5-1, the J call TRBJ2-2; absent DNA, TCRdb's TRBD2 call cannot be checked. The CDR3 has 15 residues. Looked up from germline, CDR1 is SGHRS and CDR2 is YFSETQ. CDR3 residues: CASSGGTSDTGELFF.

The chain uses TRBV27 and TRBJ2-3; without DNA, the TCRdb call of TRBD1 cannot be checked. The CDR3 is 14 residues long. CDR1 MNHEY and CDR2 SMNVEV come from the germline V gene (reference sequence). CDR3: CASRTGGSTDTQYF.

The chain recombines TRBV6-1 with TRBJ2-6. This CDR3 region has 16 residues. The V gene's germline CDR1 is MNHNS and CDR2 SASEGT. This CDR3 is CASSRSFKPGANVLTF.

The chain carries TRBV7-9 and TRBJ1-1. CDR1 SEHNR and CDR2 FQNEAQ come from the germline V gene (reference sequence). CDR3 length: 17 amino acids. CDR3 loop: CASSPRPTVRVGTEAFF.

This sequence joins TRBV27 and TRBJ1-4; as DNA is missing, the TRBD1 call by TCRdb cannot be tested. There are 14 residues in the CDR3. Looked up from germline, CDR1 is MNHEY and CDR2 is SMNVEV (reference sequence). This CDR3 reads CASSLQGRGEKLFF.

This chain connects TRBV20-1 to TRBJ1-2; TCRdb reports TRBD1, a call that lacks DNA to check it against. CDR3 length: 13 amino acids. Germline V CDR1 and CDR2: DFQATT, SNEGSKA (reference sequence). CDR3 protein: CSASEQGNYGYTF.

The chain recombines TRBV7-2 with TRBJ1-6. This CDR3 region has 16 residues. CDR1 and CDR2 (germline): SGHTA, FQGNSA. This chain's CDR3 is CASSFVASSYNSPLHF.

This CDR3 is CASSFYRVAGGPYNEQFF. The chain uses TRBV5-1 and TRBJ2-1; TCRdb returns TRBD2, unconfirmable since there is no DNA. The CDR3 has 18 amino acids. The germline CDR1 and CDR2 sequences are SGHRS and YFSETQ.

The J gene is TRBJ2-1, the V gene TRBV7-2; TCRdb proposes TRBD1, but this gene call is untestable without DNA. Germline V lookup: CDR1 SGHTA, CDR2 FQGNSA. CDR3 size: 15 residues. CDR3 sequence reads: CASSFGQGAYNEQFF.

The rearrangement uses TRBV15 and TRBJ2-1; no DNA is available, so the TRBD1 call from TCRdb remains unchecked. CDR1 is LNHNV, CDR2 YYDKDF, per germline (reference sequence). The CDR3 extends over 14 amino acids. The CDR3 spells CATRVFAGDNEQFF.

V usage is TRBV7-3 and J usage is TRBJ2-1; TCRdb selects TRBD2, and the lack of DNA leaves this call unchecked. CDR1 and CDR2 (germline): SGHTA, FQGTGA. The CDR3 is made up of 15 amino acids. The CDR3 loop is CASSLMPSGRGEQFF.

V and J are TRBV12-3 or TRBV12-4 and TRBJ1-1. CDR3 size: 15 residues. The CDR3 loop is CASSLAAVWNTEAFF.

The rearrangement links TRBV6-5 to TRBJ2-7; TCRdb lists TRBD1, though no DNA is available to test this call. The germline V gene has CDR1 MNHEY and CDR2 SVGAGI. CDR3 size: 16 residues. The CDR3 is CASSWRRQGARYEQYF.

V and J are TRBV7-2 and TRBJ1-1; TCRdb outputs TRBD1, but without DNA this stays unchecked. The CDR3 sequence is 14 residues long. Germline CDR1 is SGHTA and CDR2 is FQGNSA. CDR3 sequence reads: CASSLETTGTEAFF.

The chain links TRBV6-2 or TRBV6-3 to TRBJ2-7; TCRdb calls TRBD1, which cannot be checked without DNA. This CDR3 has 13 residues. Germline V gene lookup returns CDR1 MNHEY and CDR2 SVGEGT. The CDR3 is CASQGQGRYEQYF.